These 9 T cell receptor beta chains originate from one sample sequenced in a study of beta chain features in type 1 diabetes. What was sequenced were expressed TCRB transcripts, since all of the isolated RNA had been reverse transcribed. Only in-frame clones appear in the TCRdb table, and some are missing; sequencing was by immunoSEQ multiplex PCR. The sample consists of roughly 130,000 clones, roughly a tenth of them appearing once. The sequencing input was central memory CD4+ T cells from blood. The receptors originated from a man aged 18 to 29 in good health.

Ten or more counts support this clone. The chain joins TRBV30 to TRBJ1-2; D unresolved. The V gene lost 0 bases and the J gene lost 3 bases, with 5 bases spanning the gap. In germline, CDR1 is GTSNPN, CDR2 SVGIG (reference sequence). The CDR3 length is 12 residues. The CDR3 spells CAWSVSDYGYTF. The CDR3 nucleotides are TGTGCCTGGAGTGTAAGCGACTATGGCTACACCTTC.

The rearrangement uses TRBV29-1 and TRBJ2-3; 9 bases align to TRBD1. The CDR3 has 16 residues. CDR1 and CDR2 (germline): SQVTM, ANQGSEA. V was pared by 4 bases and J by 1 base, with 9 bases of the junction left unmatched. This chain's CDR3 is CSVVKGRDRGTDTQYF. The CDR3, as DNA: TGCAGCGTTGTGAAGGGCAGGGACAGGGGCACAGATACGCAGTATTTT.

There are a few counts of this clone. The chain has TRBV18 and TRBJ2-5; TRBD1 aligns across 8 bases. After removal of 2 bases from V and 5 bases from J, the junction contained 4 bases not matched to a gene. The CDR3 covers 14 residues. Per germline, CDR1 KGHSH and CDR2 LQKENI. CDR3 DNA: TGTGCCAGCTCACCATTGGACAGGGAGGAGACCCAGTACTTC. Translation gives CASSPLDREETQYF. The variable domain in full, completed from reference TRBV18 and TRBJ2-5, reads NAGVMQNPRHLVRRRGQEARLRCSPMKGHSHVYWYRQLPEEGLKFMVYLQKENIIDESGMPKERFSAEFPKEGPSILRIQQVVRGDSAAYFCASSPLDREETQYFGPGTRLLVL.

This chain links TRBV6-5 with TRBJ2-2, with TRBD1 matching 8 bases. The ends lost 0 bases at V and 8 bases at J; junction bases unmatched: 5. CDR3 length: 15 residues. The V gene's germline CDR1 is MNHEY and CDR2 SVGAGI. The CDR3 DNA reads as TGTGCCAGCAGTTACTCTGGACAGGGTGGAGGGGAGCTGTTTTTT. It encodes CASSYSGQGGGELFF.

This clone was counted at least ten times. This chain links TRBV7-2 with TRBJ2-5; D is undetermined. The CDR3 is made up of 12 amino acids. The V end was cut by 5 bases, the J end by 3 bases, with 7 bases between. Germline lookup yields CDR1 SGHTA and CDR2 FQGNSA. CDR3 coding DNA: TGTGCCAGCAGCCAATCAGAAGAGACCCAGTACTTC. Its translation: CASSQSEETQYF. Combining the CDR3 with reference TRBV7-2 and TRBJ2-5 gives the whole variable domain GAGVSQSPSNKVTEKGKDVELRCDPISGHTALYWYRQSLGQGLEFLIYFQGNSAPDKSGLPSDRFSAERTGGSVSTLTIQRTQQEDSAVYLCASSQSEETQYFGPGTRLLVL.

This clone was observed a handful of times. The chain joins TRBV6-1 to TRBJ2-7; 8 nucleotides line up with TRBD1. The length of the CDR3 is 11 residues. Germline V gene lookup returns CDR1 MNHNS and CDR2 SASEGT. The trim removed 8 bases at V and 3 bases at J, leaving 0 bases unmatched. The CDR3 spells CASGTGYEQYF. CDR3 bases: TGTGCCAGCGGGACAGGCTACGAGCAGTACTTC.

This chain links TRBV9 with TRBJ2-3; TRBD1 might be the D (5 bases). Germline lookup yields CDR1 SGDLS and CDR2 YYNGEE. The CDR3 sequence is 15 residues long. Trimming left V 0 bases short and J 4 bases short, with 12 bases between. Written as DNA, the CDR3 is TGTGCCAGCAGCGTAGTCCCCCAGGGCTCAGATACGCAGTATTTT. Amino acid sequence: CASSVVPQGSDTQYF. The entire variable domain, with the rest obtained from reference TRBV9 and TRBJ2-3, is as follows: DSGVTQTPKHLITATGQRVTLRCSPRSGDLSVYWYQQSLDQGLQFLIQYYNGEERAKGNILERFSAQQFPDLHSELNLSSLELGDSALYFCASSVVPQGSDTQYFGPGTRLTVL.

This sequence joins TRBV29-1 and TRBJ2-5, with 7 bases fitting TRBD1. The germline gives CDR1 SQVTM, CDR2 ANQGSEA. The CDR3 loop spans 13 amino acids. Trimming cost V 6 bases and J 5 bases; bases outside gene matches: 9. The CDR3 nucleotides read TGCAGCGTATCCGGTAGGGGGCGGGAGACCCAGTACTTC. Encoded protein: CSVSGRGRETQYF.

The rearrangement joins TRBV19 to TRBJ1-5; D is possibly TRBD1 (6 bases). Per germline, CDR1 LNHDA and CDR2 SQIVND (reference sequence). The CDR3 has 16 residues. V lost 1 base, J lost 4 bases, and 14 bases lay in between. The CDR3 DNA sequence: TGTGCCAGTAGTATAGTGTCTCTGGACAGAAATCAGCCCCAGCATTTT. It encodes CASSIVSLDRNQPQHF.